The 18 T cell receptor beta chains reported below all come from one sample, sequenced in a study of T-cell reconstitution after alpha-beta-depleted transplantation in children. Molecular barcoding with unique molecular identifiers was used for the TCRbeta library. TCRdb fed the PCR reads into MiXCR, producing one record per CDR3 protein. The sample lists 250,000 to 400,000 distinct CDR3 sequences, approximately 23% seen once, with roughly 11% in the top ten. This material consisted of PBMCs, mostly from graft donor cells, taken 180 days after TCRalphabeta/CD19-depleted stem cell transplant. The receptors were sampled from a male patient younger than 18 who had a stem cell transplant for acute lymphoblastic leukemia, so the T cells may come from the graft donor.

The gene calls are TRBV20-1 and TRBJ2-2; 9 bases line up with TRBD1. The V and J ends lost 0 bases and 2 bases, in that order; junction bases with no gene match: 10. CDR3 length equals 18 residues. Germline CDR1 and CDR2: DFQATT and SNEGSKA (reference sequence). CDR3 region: CSAREGQGRLLNTGELFF. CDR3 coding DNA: TGCAGTGCTAGAGAGGGACAGGGCAGGCTCCTTAACACCGGGGAGCTGTTTTTT.

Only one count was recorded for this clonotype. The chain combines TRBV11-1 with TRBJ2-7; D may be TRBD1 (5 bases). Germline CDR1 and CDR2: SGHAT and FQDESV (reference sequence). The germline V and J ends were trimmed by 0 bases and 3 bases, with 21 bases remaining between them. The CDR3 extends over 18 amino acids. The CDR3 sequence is CASSLARALSGYDYEQYF. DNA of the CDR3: TGTGCCAGCAGCTTAGCCAGGGCTTTATCCGGCTACGACTACGAGCAGTACTTC.

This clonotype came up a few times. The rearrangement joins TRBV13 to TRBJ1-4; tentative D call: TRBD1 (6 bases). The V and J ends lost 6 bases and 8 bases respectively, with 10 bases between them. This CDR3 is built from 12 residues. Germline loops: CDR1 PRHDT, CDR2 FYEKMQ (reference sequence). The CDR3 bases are TGTGCCAGCAGGACAGGAAGGGAAAAACTGTTTTTT. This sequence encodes CASRTGREKLFF.

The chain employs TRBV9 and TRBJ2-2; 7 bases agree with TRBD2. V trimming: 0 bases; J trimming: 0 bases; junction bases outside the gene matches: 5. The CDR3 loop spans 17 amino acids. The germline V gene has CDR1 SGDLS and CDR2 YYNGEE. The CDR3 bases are TGTGCCAGCAGCGTAGCTATGCTAGCGGCGAACACCGGGGAGCTGTTTTTT. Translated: CASSVAMLAANTGELFF.

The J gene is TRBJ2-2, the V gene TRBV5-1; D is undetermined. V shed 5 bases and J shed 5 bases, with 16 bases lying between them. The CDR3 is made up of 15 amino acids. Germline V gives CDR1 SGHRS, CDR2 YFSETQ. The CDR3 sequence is CASRVGSPLTGELFF. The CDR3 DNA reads TGCGCCAGCAGAGTAGGGTCTCCCTTAACCGGGGAGCTGTTTTTT.

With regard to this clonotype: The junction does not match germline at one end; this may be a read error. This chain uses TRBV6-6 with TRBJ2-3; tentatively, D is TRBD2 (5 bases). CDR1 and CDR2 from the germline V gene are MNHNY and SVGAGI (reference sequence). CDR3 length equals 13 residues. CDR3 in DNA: TGTGCCAACAGTTACTCCACGGGGTCCGAGCAGTATTTT. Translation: CANSYSTGSEQYF.

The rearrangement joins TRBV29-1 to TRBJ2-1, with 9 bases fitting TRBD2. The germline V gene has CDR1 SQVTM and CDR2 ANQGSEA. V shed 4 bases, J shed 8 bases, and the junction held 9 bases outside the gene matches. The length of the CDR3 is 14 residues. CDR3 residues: CSVAGGRAGYEQFF. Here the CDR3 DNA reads TGCAGCGTTGCTGGCGGGAGGGCCGGGTATGAGCAGTTCTTC.

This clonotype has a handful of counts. CDR3 coding DNA: TGTGCCAGCAGCTCCACAGGGATTGCTGACACTACTTCCTACGAGCAGTACTTC. This encodes CASSSTGIADTTSYEQYF. This rearrangement joins TRBV12-3 or TRBV12-4 to TRBJ2-7; possible D gene TRBD1, 6 bases. Trimming pared 6 bases from V and 1 base from J, leaving 25 bases between. The CDR3 runs to 18 residues.

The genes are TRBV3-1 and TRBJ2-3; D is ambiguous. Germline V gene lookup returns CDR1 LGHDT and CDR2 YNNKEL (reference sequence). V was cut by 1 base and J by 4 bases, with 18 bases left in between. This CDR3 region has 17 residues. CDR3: CASSQAPSTLSSDTQYF. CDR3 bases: TGTGCCAGCAGCCAAGCCCCTAGTACCCTTTCATCAGATACGCAGTATTTT.

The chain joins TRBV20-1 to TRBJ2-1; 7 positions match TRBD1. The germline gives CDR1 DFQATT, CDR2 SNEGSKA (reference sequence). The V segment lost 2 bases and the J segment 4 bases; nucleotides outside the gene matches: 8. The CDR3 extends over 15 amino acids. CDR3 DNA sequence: TGCAGTGCTAGACCGCCGGGACAGCCTTACAATGAGCAGTTCTTC. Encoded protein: CSARPPGQPYNEQFF.

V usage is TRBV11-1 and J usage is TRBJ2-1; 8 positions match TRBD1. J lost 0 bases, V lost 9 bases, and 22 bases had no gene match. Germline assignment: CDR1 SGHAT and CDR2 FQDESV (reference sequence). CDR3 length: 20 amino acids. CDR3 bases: TGTGCCAGAATCCCCTCCGAGGCCCGGGACAGGTTTTTCTCCTACAATGAGCAGTTCTTC. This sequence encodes CARIPSEARDRFFSYNEQFF. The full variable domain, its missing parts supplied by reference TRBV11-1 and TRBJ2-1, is EAEVAQSPRYKITEKSQAVAFWCDPISGHATLYWYRQILGQGPELLVQFQDESVVDDSQLPKDRFSAERLKGVDSTLKIQPAELGDSAMYLCARIPSEARDRFFSYNEQFFGPGTRLTVL.

In nucleotides, the CDR3 is TGCGCCAGCAGCTTCCCTTGGTCGACCACAGGGGTCAACCCCCACGAGCAGTACTTC. It specifies CASSFPWSTTGVNPHEQYF. The chain is built from TRBV5-1 and TRBJ2-7; 7 nucleotides agree with TRBD1. The trim removed 2 bases at V and 5 bases at J, leaving 22 bases unmatched. This CDR3 region has 19 residues. The germline V gene has CDR1 SGHRS and CDR2 YFSETQ. Variable domain in full (rest from reference TRBV5-1 and TRBJ2-7): KAGVTQTPRYLIKTRGQQVTLSCSPISGHRSVSWYQQTPGQGLQFLFEYFSETQRNKGNFPGRFSGRQFSNSRSEMNVSTLELGDSALYLCASSFPWSTTGVNPHEQYFGPGTRLTVT.

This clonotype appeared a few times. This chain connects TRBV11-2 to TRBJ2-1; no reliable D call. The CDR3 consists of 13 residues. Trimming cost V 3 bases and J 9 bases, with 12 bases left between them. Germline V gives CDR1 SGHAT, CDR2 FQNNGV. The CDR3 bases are TGTGCCAGCAGCTTCCGCGACGTCAGTGAGCAGTTCTTC. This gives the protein CASSFRDVSEQFF.

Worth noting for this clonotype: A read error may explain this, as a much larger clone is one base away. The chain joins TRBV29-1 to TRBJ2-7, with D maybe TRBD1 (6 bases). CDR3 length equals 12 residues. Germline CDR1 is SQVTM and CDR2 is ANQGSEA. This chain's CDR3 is CSALGQLYEKYF. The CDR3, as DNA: TGCAGCGCCTTGGGACAACTCTACGAGAAGTACTTC.

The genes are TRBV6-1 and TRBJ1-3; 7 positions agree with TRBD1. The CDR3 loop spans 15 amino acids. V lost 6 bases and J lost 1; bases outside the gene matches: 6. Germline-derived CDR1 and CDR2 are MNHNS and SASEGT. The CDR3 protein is CASSPLTGSGNTIYF. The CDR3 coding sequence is TGTGCCAGCAGCCCTTTGACAGGGTCTGGAAACACCATATATTTT.

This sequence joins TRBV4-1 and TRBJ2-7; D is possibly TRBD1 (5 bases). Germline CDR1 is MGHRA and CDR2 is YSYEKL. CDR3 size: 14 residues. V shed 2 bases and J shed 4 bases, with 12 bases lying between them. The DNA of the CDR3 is TGCGCCAGCAGCCAACCAGACAGAGCATACGAGCAGTACTTC. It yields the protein CASSQPDRAYEQYF.

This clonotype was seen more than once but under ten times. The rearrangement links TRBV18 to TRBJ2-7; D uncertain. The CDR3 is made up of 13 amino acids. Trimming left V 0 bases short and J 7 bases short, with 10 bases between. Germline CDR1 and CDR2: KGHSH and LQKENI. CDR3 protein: CASSPPTLDEQYF. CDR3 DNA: TGTGCCAGCTCACCACCGACCTTAGATGAGCAGTACTTC.

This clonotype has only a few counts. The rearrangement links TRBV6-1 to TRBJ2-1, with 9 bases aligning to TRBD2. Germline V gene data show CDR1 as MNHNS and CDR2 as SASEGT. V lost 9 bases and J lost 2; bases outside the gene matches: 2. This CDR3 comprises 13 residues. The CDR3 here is CASLAGAYNEQFF. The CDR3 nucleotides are TGTGCCAGTTTAGCGGGAGCCTACAATGAGCAGTTCTTC.